This TCR beta chain came from a study of CD8+ T cells in alopecia areata. Overall study context: Those receiving the skin were approximately 6-11-week-old female C3H/HeJ mice, whose grafts came from approximately 6-13-month-old C3H/HeJ donors with spontaneous alopecia. Study-wide results and limits: Patients showed less clear TCR sequence sharing than mice, possibly partly because of HLA diversity. Scalp repertoires also include resident alphabeta T cells from normal skin.

V lost 2 bases to trimming and J lost 3 bases; unmatched junction nucleotides: 5. Germline assignment: CDR1 NSQYPW and CDR2 LRSPGD (reference sequence). This CDR3 region has 15 residues. Extracted RNA was reverse transcribed, and the resulting cDNA served as sequencing template. Libraries were prepared by immunoSEQ multiplex PCR; TCRdb keeps only in-frame clonotypes and omits some of them. This sample comprises under 350,000 clones, none seen once only. This clone has only a few counts. Its specificity is unknown. Mouse gene names apply. The read stops 4 residues short of the end of the CDR3; the missing end is completed from the germline J gene. On the basis of CD4, CD8alpha, NKG2D, NKG2ACE and other markers, pooled cutaneous lymph node cells were sorted.

The chain couples TRBV1 to TRBJ2-5; TRBD1 agrees at 7 bases. The sequencing sample was made of CD4+ T cells sorted from a lymph node. The TCR was taken from a C3H/HeJ mouse with alopecia areata. Mice of this strain are of MHC haplotype H2-k. The DNA read from the CDR3 is TGCACCTGCAGTGCAAATCGGGACAGACAAGAC. Its protein is CTCSANRDRQD. The whole CDR3 protein reads CTCSANRDRQDTQYF.